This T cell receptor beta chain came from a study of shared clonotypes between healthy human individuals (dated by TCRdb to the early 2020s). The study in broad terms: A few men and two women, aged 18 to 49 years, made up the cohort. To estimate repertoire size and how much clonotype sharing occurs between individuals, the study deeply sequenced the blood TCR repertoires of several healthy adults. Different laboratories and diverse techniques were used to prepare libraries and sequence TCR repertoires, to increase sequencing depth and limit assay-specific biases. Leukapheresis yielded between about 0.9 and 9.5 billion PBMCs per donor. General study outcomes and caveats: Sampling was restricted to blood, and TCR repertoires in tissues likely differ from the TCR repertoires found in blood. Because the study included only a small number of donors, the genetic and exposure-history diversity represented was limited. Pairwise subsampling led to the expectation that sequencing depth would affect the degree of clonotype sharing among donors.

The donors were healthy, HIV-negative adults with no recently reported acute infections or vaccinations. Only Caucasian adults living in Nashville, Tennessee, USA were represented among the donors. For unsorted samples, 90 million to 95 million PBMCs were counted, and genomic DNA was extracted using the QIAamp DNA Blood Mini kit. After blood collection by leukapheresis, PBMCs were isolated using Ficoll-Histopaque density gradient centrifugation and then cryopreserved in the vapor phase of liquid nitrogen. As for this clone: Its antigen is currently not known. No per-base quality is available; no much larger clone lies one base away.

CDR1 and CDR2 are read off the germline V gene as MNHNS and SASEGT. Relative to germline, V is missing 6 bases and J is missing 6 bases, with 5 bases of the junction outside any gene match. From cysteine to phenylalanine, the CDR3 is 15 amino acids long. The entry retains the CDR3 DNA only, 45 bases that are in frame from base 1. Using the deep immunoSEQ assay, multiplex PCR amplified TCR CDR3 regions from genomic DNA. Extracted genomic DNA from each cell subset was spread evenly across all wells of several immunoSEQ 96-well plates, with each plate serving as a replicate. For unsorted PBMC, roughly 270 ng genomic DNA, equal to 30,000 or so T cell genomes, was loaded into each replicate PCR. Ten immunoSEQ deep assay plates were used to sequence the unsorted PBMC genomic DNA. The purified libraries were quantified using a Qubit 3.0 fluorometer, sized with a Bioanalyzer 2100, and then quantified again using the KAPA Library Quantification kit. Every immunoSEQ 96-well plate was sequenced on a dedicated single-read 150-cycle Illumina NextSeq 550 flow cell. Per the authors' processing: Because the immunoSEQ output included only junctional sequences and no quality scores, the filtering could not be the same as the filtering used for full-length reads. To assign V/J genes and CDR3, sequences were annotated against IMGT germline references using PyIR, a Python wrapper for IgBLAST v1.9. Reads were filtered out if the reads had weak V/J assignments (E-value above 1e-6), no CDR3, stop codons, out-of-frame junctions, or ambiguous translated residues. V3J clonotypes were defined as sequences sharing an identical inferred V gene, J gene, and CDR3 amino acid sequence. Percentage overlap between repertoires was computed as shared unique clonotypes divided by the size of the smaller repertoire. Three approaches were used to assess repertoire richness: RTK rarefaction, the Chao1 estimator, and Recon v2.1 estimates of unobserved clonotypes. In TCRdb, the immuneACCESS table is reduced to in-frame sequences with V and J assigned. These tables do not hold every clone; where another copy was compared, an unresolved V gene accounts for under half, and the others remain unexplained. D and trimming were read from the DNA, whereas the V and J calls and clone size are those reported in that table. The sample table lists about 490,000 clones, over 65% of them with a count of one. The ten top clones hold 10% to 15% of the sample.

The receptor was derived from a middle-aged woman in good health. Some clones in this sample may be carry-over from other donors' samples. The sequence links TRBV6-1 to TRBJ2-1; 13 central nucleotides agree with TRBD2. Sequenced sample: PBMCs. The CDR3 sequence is CASRAGTSGINEQFF. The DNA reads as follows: TGTGCCAGCAGGGCCGGGACTAGCGGGATCAATGAGCAGTTCTTC.